The 5 T cell receptor beta chains in this list originate from one sample, sequenced in a study of cytomegalovirus exposure and HLA in healthy donors (dated 2017 in TCRdb). Receptors were amplified or captured by the immunoSEQ multiplex PCR assay. A mixture of 60 forward primers for TCR Vbeta segments and 13 reverse primers for TCR Jbeta segments was used in the multiplex PCR. Sourced from immuneACCESS, this table was stored by TCRdb with only in-frame sequences that have V and J called. A share of the clones is absent; for the studies checked, an unresolved V gene accounts for under half, and the remainder has no known explanation. This sample has roughly 150,000 clones in its table, and around 83% of those were observed once. The ten largest make up about 4% of the sample. The sequenced material came from PBMCs. These receptors originate from a man aged 45 to 65 in good health and CMV-seropositive.

This clone was seen once. This chain uses TRBV19 with TRBJ2-2, with D perhaps matching TRBD1 (5 bases). Germline lookup yields CDR1 LNHDA and CDR2 SQIVND (reference sequence). V shed 4 bases and J shed 6 bases, with 12 bases lying between them. The length of the CDR3 is 14 residues. CDR3 region: CASSTTQVPGELFF. CDR3 sequence (DNA): TGTGCCAGTAGTACTACACAGGTCCCCGGGGAGCTGTTTTTT. The whole variable domain, remainder taken from reference TRBV19 and TRBJ2-2, is DGGITQSPKYLFRKEGQNVTLSCEQNLNHDAMYWYRQDPGQGLRLIYYSQIVNDFQKGDIAEGYSVSREKKESFPLTVTSAQKNPTAFYLCASSTTQVPGELFFGEGSRLTVL.

V gene TRBV19 combines with J gene TRBJ2-1; the match to TRBD2 covers 9 bases. This CDR3 is built from 19 residues. V was clipped by 3 bases and J by 8 bases; unmatched bases: 20. Per the germline V gene, CDR1 is LNHDA and CDR2 is SQIVND (reference sequence). The CDR3 reads CASSILRGGALYRRHEQFF. The CDR3 nucleotides read TGTGCCAGTAGTATCCTGCGCGGGGGGGCCCTCTACAGGCGCCATGAGCAGTTCTTC.

This chain uses TRBV10-1 with TRBJ2-1; 10 nucleotides agree with TRBD2. Germline V gene sequence: CDR1 WNHNN, CDR2 SYGVQD (reference sequence). The J segment lost 5 bases and the V segment lost 4 bases, leaving 2 bases of the junction unmatched. The CDR3 sequence is 14 residues long. Written as DNA, the CDR3 is TGCGCCAGCAGTGGCGGGACTAGCGACAATGAGCAGTTCTTC. The encoded protein is CASSGGTSDNEQFF.

The sample holds a few counts of this clone. This chain links TRBV9 with TRBJ2-5; D ambiguous. Germline CDR1 and CDR2: SGDLS and YYNGEE. With 0 bases removed from V and 5 bases from J, the gap between germline ends came to 8 bases. The CDR3 contains 13 residues. CDR3 protein: CASSVVPAETQYF. The DNA for the CDR3 is TGTGCCAGCAGCGTAGTTCCCGCGGAGACCCAGTACTTC.

V usage is TRBV7-9 and J usage is TRBJ2-3; maybe TRBD2 (5 bases). This CDR3 comprises 13 residues. Trimming cost V 5 bases and J 2 bases, with 8 bases left between them. Germline V gene data show CDR1 as SEHNR and CDR2 as FQNEAQ (reference sequence). Written as DNA, the CDR3 is TGTGCCAGCAGCGGAGGATACACAGATACGCAGTATTTT. Translation gives CASSGGYTDTQYF.